The 14 T cell receptor beta chains below were found in one sample sequenced in a study of T cells in Graves' hyperthyroidism and ophthalmopathy. TCR beta CDR3 sequences were amplified from RNA transcripts. The HTBI primer set drove a first-round RT-PCR of the TCR CDR3. TCRdb called the multiplex PCR reads again in MiXCR, with one record for every CDR3 protein. The table lists 750,000 to 900,000 distinct CDR3 sequences, around 38% of them singletons. Sample: blood. These receptors came from a man younger than 35 with Graves' hyperthyroidism.

The chain couples TRBV7-2 to TRBJ1-1; 7 bases are shared with TRBD1. The germline V gene has CDR1 SGHTA and CDR2 FQGNSA. CDR3 size: 16 residues. V was pared by 3 bases and J by 5 bases, with 12 bases of the junction left unmatched. DNA of the CDR3: TGTGCCAGCAGCTTGATACCGGGACAGCTGACGACTGAAGCTTTCTTT. This gives the protein CASSLIPGQLTTEAFF.

Ten or more counts support this clonotype. This chain joins TRBV2 and TRBJ2-5, with D hard to call. Germline V CDR1 and CDR2: SNHLY, FYNNEI. This CDR3 is 11 amino acids long. V was clipped by 10 bases and J by 3 bases, with 9 bases between them. CDR3 protein: CATINKETQYF. In DNA, the CDR3 is TGTGCCACCATAAACAAAGAGACCCAGTACTTC.

This clonotype was detected many times. The chain couples TRBV29-1 to TRBJ1-1, with a weak D call TRBD1 (6 bases). Germline values: CDR1 SQVTM, CDR2 ANQGSEA. V was shortened by 7 bases and J by 8 bases, with 26 bases between the two germline ends. There are 15 residues in the CDR3. CDR3 nucleotides: TGCAGCGCCCTAGGGCTCTGGACAGCTTCGGCGGAAGCTTTCTTT. Encoded protein: CSALGLWTASAEAFF.

This clonotype was detected ten times or more. The rearrangement uses TRBV5-1 and TRBJ2-7; the D gene is possibly TRBD1 (5 bases). V was cut by 1 base and J by 6 bases, with 14 bases left in between. The germline V gene encodes CDR1 SGHRS and CDR2 YFSETQ. The CDR3 runs to 14 residues. The CDR3: CASSLSRVTVEQYF. The CDR3 region has the DNA TGCGCCAGCAGCTTGTCCAGGGTTACGGTCGAGCAGTACTTC.

As for this clonotype: Mismatch with germline at one junction end may stem from a read error. This CDR3 reads CASSWAGGFYGYTF. The CDR3 coding sequence is TGTGCTAGCAGCTGGGCAGGGGGATTCTATGGCTACACCTTC. V usage is TRBV7-7 and J usage is TRBJ1-2, with 7 bases fitting TRBD1. Germline CDR1 is SSHAT and CDR2 is FNYEAQ (reference sequence). This CDR3 comprises 14 residues.

The chain links TRBV13 to TRBJ2-3; D gene ambiguous. V gave up 6 bases and J gave up 2 bases, with 6 bases separating them. Germline V gene lookup returns CDR1 PRHDT and CDR2 FYEKMQ (reference sequence). This CDR3 region has 12 residues. As DNA, the CDR3 is TGTGCCAGCAGAAGCCCCACAGATACGCAGTATTTT. It is translated as CASRSPTDTQYF.

The chain combines TRBV7-9 with TRBJ2-7; TRBD2 matches 12 bases. V shed 2 bases and J 5 bases; nucleotides not matched to a gene: 4. The germline V gene has CDR1 SEHNR and CDR2 FQNEAQ (reference sequence). The CDR3 is 15 amino acids. CDR3 sequence reads: CASSLQASGRDEQYF. CDR3 nucleotide sequence: TGTGCCAGCAGCTTACAGGCTAGCGGGAGGGACGAGCAGTACTTC.

The chain is built from TRBV6-5 and TRBJ2-7, with a weak D call TRBD1 (6 bases). Per germline, CDR1 MNHEY and CDR2 SVGAGI. This CDR3 spans 15 amino acids. V lost 5 bases to trimming and J lost 2 bases, with 16 bases between them. This CDR3 reads CASSLTRTATYEQYF. The CDR3, as DNA: TGTGCCAGCAGTCTCACACGGACAGCCACCTACGAGCAGTACTTC.

The chain employs TRBV18 and TRBJ2-5; no definite D call. The V gene's germline CDR1 is KGHSH and CDR2 LQKENI. With 6 bases removed from V and 5 bases from J, the gap between germline ends came to 16 bases. CDR3 length equals 14 residues. The DNA for the CDR3 is TGTGCCAGCTCCCGACAACGGAGTCCCGAGACCCAGTACTTC. Residues: CASSRQRSPETQYF.

The chain employs TRBV20-1 and TRBJ1-2; TRBD1 agrees at 8 bases. This CDR3 has 13 amino acids. Unmatched junction bases numbered 3, after V lost 4 bases and J lost 2 bases. Germline CDR1 and CDR2: DFQATT and SNEGSKA (reference sequence). Written as DNA, the CDR3 is TGCAGTGCTACCCGACAGGGGAACTATGGCTACACCTTC. Translation: CSATRQGNYGYTF.

V gene TRBV7-4 combines with J gene TRBJ2-5, with D perhaps TRBD2 (5 bases). The germline CDR1 and CDR2 sequences are SGHVT and SQSDAQ. V was shortened by 0 bases and J by 4 bases, with 15 bases between the two germline ends. The CDR3 runs 16 residues. The CDR3 DNA follows: TGTGCCAGCAGCTTAGCTTTTGTGCGGGTGAGAGAGACCCAGTACTTC. It encodes CASSLAFVRVRETQYF.

This clonotype was seen a few times. The V gene is TRBV20-1, the J gene TRBJ2-7, with a weak D call TRBD1 (6 bases). Trimming left V 6 bases short and J 5 bases short, with 20 bases between. Germline V gene lookup returns CDR1 DFQATT and CDR2 SNEGSKA (reference sequence). This CDR3 is 14 amino acids long. The CDR3 bases are TGCAGTGCAAGGGCTCCACAGGGTTTCGACGAGCAGTACTTC. Translating gives CSARAPQGFDEQYF.

Many counts were recorded for this clonotype. The rearrangement uses TRBV7-2 and TRBJ2-7; TRBD2 might be the D (6 bases). CDR3 length: 16 amino acids. The V gene's germline CDR1 is SGHTA and CDR2 FQGNSA. Deletions cut 5 bases from V and 0 bases from J, with 17 bases between. The CDR3 sequence is CASSRLGGWPSYEQYF. The DNA for the CDR3 is TGTGCCAGCAGCCGACTCGGGGGATGGCCCTCCTACGAGCAGTACTTC.

For this clonotype: A much more abundant neighbour one base away suggests this may be a read error. This sequence joins TRBV29-1 and TRBJ2-5; TRBD2 agrees at 7 bases. The CDR3 contains 14 residues. Germline assignment: CDR1 SQVTM and CDR2 ANQGSEA. CDR3 sequence reads: CSIEDLGGEETQYF. In DNA, the CDR3 is TGCAGCATTGAAGATTTGGGAGGGGAAGAGACCCAGTACTTC.